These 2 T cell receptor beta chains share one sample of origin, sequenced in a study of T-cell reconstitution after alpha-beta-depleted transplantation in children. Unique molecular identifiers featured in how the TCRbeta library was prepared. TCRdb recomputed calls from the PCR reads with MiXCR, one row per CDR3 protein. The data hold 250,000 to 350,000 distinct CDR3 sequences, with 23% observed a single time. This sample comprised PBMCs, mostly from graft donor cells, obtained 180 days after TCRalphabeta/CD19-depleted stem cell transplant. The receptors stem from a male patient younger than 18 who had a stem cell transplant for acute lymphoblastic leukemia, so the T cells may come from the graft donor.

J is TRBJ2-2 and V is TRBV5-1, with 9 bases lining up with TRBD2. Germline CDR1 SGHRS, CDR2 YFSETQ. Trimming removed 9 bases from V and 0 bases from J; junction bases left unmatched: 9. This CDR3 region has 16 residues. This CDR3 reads CATPSGTDPNTGELFF. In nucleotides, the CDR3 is TGCGCCACCCCTAGCGGGACCGACCCGAACACCGGGGAGCTGTTTTTT. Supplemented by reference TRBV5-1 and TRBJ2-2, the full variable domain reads KAGVTQTPRYLIKTRGQQVTLSCSPISGHRSVSWYQQTPGQGLQFLFEYFSETQRNKGNFPGRFSGRQFSNSRSEMNVSTLELGDSALYLCATPSGTDPNTGELFFGEGSRLTVL.

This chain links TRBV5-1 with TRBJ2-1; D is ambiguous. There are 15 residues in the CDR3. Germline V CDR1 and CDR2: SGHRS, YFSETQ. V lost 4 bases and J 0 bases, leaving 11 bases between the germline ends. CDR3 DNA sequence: TGCGCCAGCAGCATTATGGTCAGCTCCTACAATGAGCAGTTCTTC. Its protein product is CASSIMVSSYNEQFF.